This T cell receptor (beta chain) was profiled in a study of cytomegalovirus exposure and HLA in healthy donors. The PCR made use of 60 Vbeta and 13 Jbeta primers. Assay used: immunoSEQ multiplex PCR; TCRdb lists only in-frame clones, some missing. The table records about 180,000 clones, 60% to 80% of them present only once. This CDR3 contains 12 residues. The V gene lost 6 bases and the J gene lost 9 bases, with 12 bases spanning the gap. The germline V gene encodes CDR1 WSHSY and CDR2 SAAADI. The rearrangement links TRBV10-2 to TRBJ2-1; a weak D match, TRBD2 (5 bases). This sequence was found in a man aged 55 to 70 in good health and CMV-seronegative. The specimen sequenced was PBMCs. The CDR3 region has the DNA TGCGCCAGCAGCCGGGGAGCTATTGAGCAGTTCTTC. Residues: CASSRGAIEQFF.